Presented here are 8 T cell receptor beta chains from one specimen sequenced in a study of T-cell memory formation after mild COVID-19. TCRdb re-called the 5' RACE reads through MiXCR, storing one row per CDR3 protein. The sample comprises approximately 290,000 distinct CDR3 sequences, approximately 15% of which are singletons, and 22% rests with the top ten. Material: PBMCs or a T cell subset sorted from them (not recorded which). The receptors here all came from a man between 18 and 35 years old who had mild COVID-19 (a few samples of this study predate the infection). Cell type and time point are not known.

In its sample, this clonotype was seen many times. The chain employs TRBV20-1 and TRBJ2-3, with 9 positions matching TRBD2. V lost 0 bases to trimming and J lost 0 bases; unmatched junction nucleotides: 10. The CDR3 extends over 18 amino acids. Germline CDR1 is DFQATT and CDR2 is SNEGSKA (reference sequence). CDR3 amino acids: CSAREITSGGLSTDTQYF. The DNA of the CDR3 is TGCAGTGCTAGAGAAATTACCAGCGGGGGGCTGAGCACAGATACGCAGTATTTT.

This chain links TRBV5-4 with TRBJ2-2, with 8 positions matching TRBD1. This CDR3 is 15 amino acids long. The V gene end was trimmed by 4 bases and the J gene end by 2 bases; junction bases not matched to a gene: 4. Germline loops: CDR1 SGHNT, CDR2 YYREEE (reference sequence). The CDR3 region has the DNA TGTGCCAGCAGCGAAGGGACAGGCAACACCGGGGAGCTGTTTTTT. Amino acids: CASSEGTGNTGELFF.

This clonotype was recorded a few times. This chain's CDR3 is CASSTGTGNEKLFF. Here the CDR3 DNA reads TGTGCCAGCAGTACCGGGACAGGGAACGAAAAACTGTTTTTT. J is TRBJ1-4 and V is TRBV6-5; 9 bases map to TRBD1. This CDR3 comprises 14 residues. CDR1 and CDR2 from the germline V gene are MNHEY and SVGAGI. Trimming cost V 5 bases and J 8 bases; bases outside gene matches: 6.

This clonotype was seen more than once but under ten times. V gene TRBV11-2 combines with J gene TRBJ2-7; 7 bases map to TRBD2. Germline assignment: CDR1 SGHAT and CDR2 FQNNGV. This CDR3 is built from 14 residues. The ends lost 5 bases at V and 2 bases at J; junction bases unmatched: 6. The CDR3 loop reads CASSIQAGPYEQYF. The CDR3 DNA reads as TGTGCCAGCAGCATACAAGCGGGGCCCTACGAGCAGTACTTC.

The chain combines TRBV20-1 with TRBJ2-3; 10 bases are a match to TRBD1. Per germline, CDR1 DFQATT and CDR2 SNEGSKA (reference sequence). This CDR3 contains 15 residues. V lost 6 bases and J lost 3; bases outside the gene matches: 9. For the CDR3, the DNA is TGCAGTGCAACCCCGGGACAGGGGCCGACAGATACGCAGTATTTT. This encodes CSATPGQGPTDTQYF.

The V and J genes are TRBV7-3 and TRBJ2-5, with TRBD2 as a possible D gene (6 bases). V was clipped by 0 bases and J by 5 bases, with 13 bases between them. This CDR3 is 15 amino acids long. Germline CDR1 reads SGHTA; CDR2 reads FQGTGA. The CDR3 region is CASSLTSGARETQYF. In DNA, the CDR3 is TGTGCCAGCAGCTTAACGTCGGGAGCGAGGGAGACCCAGTACTTC. Full variable domain (remainder filled in from reference TRBV7-3 and TRBJ2-5): GAGVSQTPSNKVTEKGKYVELRCDPISGHTALYWYRQSLGQGPEFLIYFQGTGAADDSGLPNDRFFAVRPEGSVSTLKIQRTERGDSAVYLCASSLTSGARETQYFGPGTRLLVL.

This clonotype was seen only a few times. This chain uses TRBV6-5 with TRBJ2-2; 9 nucleotides align to TRBD1. The CDR3 has 15 amino acids. The J segment lost 3 bases and the V segment lost 3 bases, leaving 2 bases of the junction unmatched. Germline-derived CDR1 and CDR2 are MNHEY and SVGAGI. The CDR3 sequence is CASSYWTGDTGELFF. CDR3 DNA sequence: TGTGCCAGCAGTTATTGGACAGGGGACACCGGGGAGCTGTTTTTT.

The chain uses TRBV7-8 and TRBJ2-2, with 11 bases matching TRBD2. Looked up from germline, CDR1 is SGHVS and CDR2 is FQNEAQ. The CDR3 consists of 16 residues. V lost 6 bases to trimming and J lost 5 bases; unmatched junction nucleotides: 8. The DNA for the CDR3 is TGTGCCAGCAGATCACTAGCGGGGGAAGGAACCGGGGAGCTGTTTTTT. Translating it yields CASRSLAGEGTGELFF.